Below, one T cell receptor beta chain is given with its context. The sample comes from a study of CD8+CD57+ T cells in acquired aplastic anemia. The sequenced patients had an expansion of CD8+CD57+ cells seen by flow cytometry. Investigators profiled TCR beta VDJ and CDR3 from genomic DNA template. From the reads, TCRdb called clonotypes with MiXCR, one entry per CDR3 protein. Here the sample spans roughly 240,000 distinct CDR3 sequences, approximately 50% being singletons. The origin of this receptor is a human donor with aplastic anemia. Sequenced material: sorted CD4+, CD8+, or CD8+CD57+ T cells (not recorded which) from PBMCs.

The CDR3 loop reads CASRLEDRVDGEQFF. As DNA, the CDR3 is TGTGCCAGCAGGCTGGAGGACAGGGTAGATGGTGAGCAGTTCTTC. V gene TRBV7-9 combines with J gene TRBJ1-2; 8 positions match TRBD1. The DNA matches TRBJ2-1 better at its end, which makes the J call doubtful. The CDR3 loop spans 15 amino acids. Germline V CDR1 and CDR2: SEHNR, FQNEAQ (reference sequence).